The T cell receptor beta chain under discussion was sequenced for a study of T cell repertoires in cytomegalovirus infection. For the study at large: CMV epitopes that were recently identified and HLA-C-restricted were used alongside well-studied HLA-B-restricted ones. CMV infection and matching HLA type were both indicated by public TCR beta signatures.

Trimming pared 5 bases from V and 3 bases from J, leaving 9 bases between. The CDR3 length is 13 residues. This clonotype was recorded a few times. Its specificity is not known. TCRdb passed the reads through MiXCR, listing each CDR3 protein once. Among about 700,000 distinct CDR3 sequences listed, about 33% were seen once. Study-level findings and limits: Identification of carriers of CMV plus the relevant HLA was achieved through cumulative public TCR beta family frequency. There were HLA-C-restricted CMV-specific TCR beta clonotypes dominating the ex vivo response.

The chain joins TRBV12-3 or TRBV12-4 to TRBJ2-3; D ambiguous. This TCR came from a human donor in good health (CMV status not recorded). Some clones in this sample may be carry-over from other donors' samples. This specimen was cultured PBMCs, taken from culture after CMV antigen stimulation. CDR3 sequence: CASSATGTDTQYF. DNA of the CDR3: TGTGCCAGCAGTGCAACCGGAACAGATACGCAGTATTTT.